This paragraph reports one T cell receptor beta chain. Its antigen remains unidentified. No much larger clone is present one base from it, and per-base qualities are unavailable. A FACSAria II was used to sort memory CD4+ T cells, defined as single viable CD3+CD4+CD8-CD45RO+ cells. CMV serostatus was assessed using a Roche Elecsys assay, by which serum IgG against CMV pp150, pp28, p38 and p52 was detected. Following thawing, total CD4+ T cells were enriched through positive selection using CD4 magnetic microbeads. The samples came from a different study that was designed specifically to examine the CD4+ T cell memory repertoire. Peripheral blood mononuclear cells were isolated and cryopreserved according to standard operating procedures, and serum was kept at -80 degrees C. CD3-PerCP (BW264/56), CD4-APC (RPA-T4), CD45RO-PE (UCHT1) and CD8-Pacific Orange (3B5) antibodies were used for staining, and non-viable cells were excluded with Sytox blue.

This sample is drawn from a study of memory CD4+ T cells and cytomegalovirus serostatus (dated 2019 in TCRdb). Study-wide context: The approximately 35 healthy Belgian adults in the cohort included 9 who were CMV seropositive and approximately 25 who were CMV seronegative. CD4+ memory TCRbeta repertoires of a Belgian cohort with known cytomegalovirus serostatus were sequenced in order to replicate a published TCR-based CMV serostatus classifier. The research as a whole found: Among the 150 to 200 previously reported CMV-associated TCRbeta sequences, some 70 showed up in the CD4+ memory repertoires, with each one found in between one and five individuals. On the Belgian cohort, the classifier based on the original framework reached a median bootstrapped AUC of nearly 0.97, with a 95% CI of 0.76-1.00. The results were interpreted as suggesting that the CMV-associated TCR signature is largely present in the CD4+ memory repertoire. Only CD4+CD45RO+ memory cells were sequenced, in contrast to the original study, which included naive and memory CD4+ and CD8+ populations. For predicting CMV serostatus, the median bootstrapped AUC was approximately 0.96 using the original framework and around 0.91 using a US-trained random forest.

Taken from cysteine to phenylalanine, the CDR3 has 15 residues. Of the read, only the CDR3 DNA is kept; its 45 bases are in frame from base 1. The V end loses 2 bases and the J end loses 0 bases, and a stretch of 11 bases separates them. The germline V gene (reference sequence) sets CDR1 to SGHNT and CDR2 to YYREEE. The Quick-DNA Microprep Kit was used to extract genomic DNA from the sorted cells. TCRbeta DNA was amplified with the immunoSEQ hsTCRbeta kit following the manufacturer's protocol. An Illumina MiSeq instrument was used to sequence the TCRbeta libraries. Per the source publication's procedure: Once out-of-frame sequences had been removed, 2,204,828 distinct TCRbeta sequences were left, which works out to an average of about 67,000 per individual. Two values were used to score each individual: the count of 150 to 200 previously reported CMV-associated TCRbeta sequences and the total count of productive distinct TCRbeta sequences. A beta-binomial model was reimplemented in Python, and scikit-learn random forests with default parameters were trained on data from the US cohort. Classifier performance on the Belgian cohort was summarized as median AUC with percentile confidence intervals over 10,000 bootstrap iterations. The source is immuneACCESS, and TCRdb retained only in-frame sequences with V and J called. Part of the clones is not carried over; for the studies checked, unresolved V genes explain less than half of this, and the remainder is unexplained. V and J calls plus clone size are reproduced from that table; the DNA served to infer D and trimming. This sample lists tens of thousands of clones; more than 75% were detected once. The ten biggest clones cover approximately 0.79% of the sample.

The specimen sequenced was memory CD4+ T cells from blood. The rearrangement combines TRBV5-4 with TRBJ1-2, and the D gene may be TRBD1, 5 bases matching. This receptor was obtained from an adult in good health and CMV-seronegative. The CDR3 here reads CASSLMGGTNYGYTF. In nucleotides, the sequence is TGTGCCAGCAGCTTAATGGGGGGAACTAACTATGGCTACACCTTC.